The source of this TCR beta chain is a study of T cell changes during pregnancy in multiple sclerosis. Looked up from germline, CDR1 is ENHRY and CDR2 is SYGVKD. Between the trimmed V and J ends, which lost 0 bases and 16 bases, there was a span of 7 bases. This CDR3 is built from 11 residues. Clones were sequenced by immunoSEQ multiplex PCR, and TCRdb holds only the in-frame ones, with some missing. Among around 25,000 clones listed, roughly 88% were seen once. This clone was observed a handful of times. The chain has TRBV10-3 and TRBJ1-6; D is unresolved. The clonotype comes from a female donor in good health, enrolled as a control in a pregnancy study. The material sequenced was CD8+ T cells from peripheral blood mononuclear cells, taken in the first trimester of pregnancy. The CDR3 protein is CAISESWRLHF. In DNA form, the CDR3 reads TGTGCCATCAGTGAGTCTTGGAGACTCCACTTT.